This T cell receptor (beta chain) was identified in a study of Japanese encephalitis immunity and Zika vaccine responses (dated by TCRdb to about 2021). About the investigation overall: Included participants received three 5.0 ug doses of alum-adjuvanted ZPIV at weeks 0, 4 and 28. A handful of representative participants from each pre-vaccination group were selected for TCR sequencing, using samples from week 0 (after pre-vaccination and before ZPIV) and week 52. For stimulations, either ZIKV structural-protein peptide pools divided into flavivirus-conserved and non-conserved sets or JEV or YFV peptides matching the pre-vaccination were used. Roughly twelve participants were given two doses of JEV vaccine (IXIARO) 28 days apart, two to three months before the first ZPIV dose. ZIKV peptides were 15-mers overlapping by 11 residues, selected for NetMHCpan/NetMHCII-predicted epitopes with affinity below 50 nM. TCR repertoires from a few flavivirus-naive individuals were also analyzed at weeks 2, 6 and 52 after the start of ZPIV vaccination. One dose of YFV vaccine (YF-VAX) was administered before ZPIV to roughly 12 participants, and fewer than 10 participants were flavivirus-naive. The study tested whether prior Japanese encephalitis virus (JEV) or yellow fever virus (YFV) vaccination shaped CD4 T cell responses to the Zika vaccine.

Receptor amplification or capture employed 5' RACE. TCRbeta libraries were pooled in proportion to their sorted cell numbers before sequencing. Total RNA from sorted cells was extracted with RNAzol RT, and cDNA was made with an oligo(dT) primer and a template-switching oligo. Using Kapa HiFi, PCR amplified the TCRbeta V-CDR3-J region between a SMARTer oligo primer and a TCRbeta constant-region primer. A second PCR attached Illumina adaptors and sample-specific index barcodes, followed by HighPrep bead cleanup and Bioanalyzer confirmation of a band of roughly 650 bp. The libraries were sequenced on an Illumina MiSeq using 2x151 bp paired-end reads. The study's own analysis went as follows. Reads were demultiplexed with an in-house Java program, and TCRbeta annotations were assigned and clonotypes were counted with MiXCR. Repertoire overlap was assessed with Morisita-Horn indices from the R package vegan, and UPGMA clustering and Circos plots of recurring clonotypes were generated. Shannon diversity and richness were normalized to the maximum possible value based on input cell numbers, so that values between 0 and 1 were obtained. CDR3beta sequences were aligned using MUSCLE, distances were calculated using SeqinR, and multidimensional scaling was plotted in R. TCRdb cleaned the public reads at Q25 with fastp, built clones with MiXCR and kept in-frame beta chains. Each CDR3 protein appears once, grouped with its most common genes and DNA. Clone size and V and J calls follow TCRdb, not the original study. A total of just under 500 distinct CDR3 sequences appear in this sample, approximately 7% of them only once. The ten biggest clones cover roughly 21% of the sample.

PBMCs were stained with CellTrace CFSE and grown for 5 to 6 days in RPMI containing about 8.5% human serum and peptide pools at 0.8 to 1 ug/mL each. Unfixed proliferating CD4 T cells were sorted on a BD FACSAria as live CD56-CD19-CD16-CD3+CD4+ CFSE-low cells. Enrolled adults were healthy and were found to be seronegative for ZIKV, JEV, YFV, DENV and WNV by microneutralization screening. Samples came from a phase 1, double-blinded, randomized, placebo-controlled trial of an alum-adjuvanted Zika purified-inactivated virus (ZPIV) vaccine. Peripheral blood mononuclear cells were isolated by standard procedure and stored frozen in liquid nitrogen until use. General study outcomes and caveats: Only a few individuals showed CD8 T cell responses to ZIKV peptide pools, and those responses were very low in magnitude. JEV-pre-vaccinated donors showed higher repertoire similarity across time-points and stimulations than YFV-pre-vaccinated donors, indicating more clonotypes common to ZIKV and JEV stimulation. Samples were clustered by participant, with no similarity observed between individuals, suggesting that no public TCRs were detected. Rather than the whole vaccinated cohort, the analysis covered just a subset of trial participants, namely those who received three doses and had adequate samples. Sample size limitations prevented peptide-pool deconvolution, so the individual peptides driving cross-reactive responses were not identified. After ZPIV, repertoire richness of CD4 T cells responding to conserved ZIKV epitopes significantly decreased in JEV-pre-vaccinated donors.

Ten or more counts support this clonotype. Base quality data are lacking; no much larger clone is found one base away. The germline V gene encodes CDR1 SGHDN and CDR2 FVKESK. Inclusive of the bounding cysteine and phenylalanine, the CDR3 is 18 residues long. Only the CDR3 portion is preserved as DNA: 54 bases, with reading frame beginning at the first base. Unmatched junction bases come to 11, with V trimmed by 4 bases and J by 0 bases. This TCR was sampled from an adult woman who received an inactivated Zika virus vaccine. Specimen: antigen-activated CD4+ T cells from blood, cultured, collected during a Zika inactivated vaccine study. This sequence uses TRBV14 and TRBJ1-4, with 7 bases matching TRBD1. The DNA reads as follows: TGTGCCAGCAGCCTTCGTACAGGGGCCATTGCAACTAATGAAAAACTGTTTTTT. Its protein product is CASSLRTGAIATNEKLFF.